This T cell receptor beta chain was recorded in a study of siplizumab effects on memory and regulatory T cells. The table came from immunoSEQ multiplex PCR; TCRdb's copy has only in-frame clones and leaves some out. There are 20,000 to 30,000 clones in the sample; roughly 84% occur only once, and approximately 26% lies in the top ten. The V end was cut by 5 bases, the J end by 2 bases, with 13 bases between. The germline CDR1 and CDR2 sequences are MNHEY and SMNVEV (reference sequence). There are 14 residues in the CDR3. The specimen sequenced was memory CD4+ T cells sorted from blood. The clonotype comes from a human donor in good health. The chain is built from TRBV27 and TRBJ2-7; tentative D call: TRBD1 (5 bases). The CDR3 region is CASSQTGPTYEQYF. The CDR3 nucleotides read TGTGCCAGCAGTCAAACAGGTCCGACCTACGAGCAGTACTTC.